This T cell receptor (beta chain) was captured by sequencing in a study of cytomegalovirus exposure and HLA in healthy donors. The CDR3 totals 14 residues. The V end was cut by 6 bases, the J end by 4 bases, with 13 bases between. From germline, CDR1 is MNHNS and CDR2 SASEGT. To note about this clone: The antigen is undetermined.

Produced via immunoSEQ multiplex PCR; TCRdb's table is partial and in-frame only. The sample comprises some 200,000 clones, about nine tenths of which are singletons, and 0.85% to 1.2% rests with the top ten. Study-wide findings and caveats: Listed as cytomegalovirus-associated were 150 or so TCR beta chains.

The receptor's source is a young woman in good health and CMV-seronegative. The rearrangement uses TRBV6-1 and TRBJ1-5; D unresolved. The specimen was PBMCs. The CDR3: CASRLRAVNQPQHF. The CDR3 DNA reads as TGTGCCAGCAGGCTGCGGGCCGTTAATCAGCCCCAGCATTTT.